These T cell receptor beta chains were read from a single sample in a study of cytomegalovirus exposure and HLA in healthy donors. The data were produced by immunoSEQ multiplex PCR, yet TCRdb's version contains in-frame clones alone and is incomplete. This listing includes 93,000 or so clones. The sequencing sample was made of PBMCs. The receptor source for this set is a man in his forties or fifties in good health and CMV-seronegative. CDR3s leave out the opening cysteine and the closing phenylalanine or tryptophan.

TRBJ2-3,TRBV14,ASSQESALAGVTDTQY
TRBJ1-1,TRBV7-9,ATGYRQGYRNTEAF
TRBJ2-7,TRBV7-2,ASSQRLGPSRPYEQY
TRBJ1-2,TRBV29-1,SFSRQDGYGYT
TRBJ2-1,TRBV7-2,ASSGLNNEQF
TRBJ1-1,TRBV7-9,ASSLGSTEAF
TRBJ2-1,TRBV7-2,ASSSRLAQAYNEQF
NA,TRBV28,ASSTRLAGGLLSYEQY
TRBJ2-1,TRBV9,ASSVLGSNEQF
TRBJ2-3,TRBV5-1,ASSLRRNADTQY
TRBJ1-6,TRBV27,ASRRQGAGSPLH
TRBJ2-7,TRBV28,ASRNTGTGHYEQY
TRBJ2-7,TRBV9,ASSVEGAPSYEQY
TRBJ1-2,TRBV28,ASIPGTGTYNYGYT
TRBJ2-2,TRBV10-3,ATDQGNTGELF
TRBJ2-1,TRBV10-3,ATTGRDDEQF
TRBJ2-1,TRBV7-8,ASSLGGGGSSYNEQF
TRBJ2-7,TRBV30,ASKTGSYEQY
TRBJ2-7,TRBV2,ASTGQGTGEQY
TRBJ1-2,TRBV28,ASSLRPEGGYT
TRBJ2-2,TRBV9,ASSVAQGNTGELF
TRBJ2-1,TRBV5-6,ASISGLTYNEQF
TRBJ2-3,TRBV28,ASGGGLVYTDTQY
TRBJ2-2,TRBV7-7,ASSSGLGPTTGELF
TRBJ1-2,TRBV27,ASSSPSSGQKGYT
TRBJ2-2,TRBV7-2,ASSLVRGDTGELF
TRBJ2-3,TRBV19,ASRRSDTQY
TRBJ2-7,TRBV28,ASKKRALSYEQY
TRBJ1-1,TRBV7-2,ASSLEARRGTEAF
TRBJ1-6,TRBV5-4,ASSRAGITGSPLH
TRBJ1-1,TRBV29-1,SVRKTGVHTEAF
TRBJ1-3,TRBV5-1,ASSTAGAGNTIY
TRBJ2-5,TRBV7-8,ASSYGTVQETQY